One and the same sample provided the 20 T cell receptor beta chains below, sequenced in a study of post-analysis software for immune sequencing data. Antigen specificity for these receptors is unknown. TCR beta libraries were prepared from cDNA with unique molecular identifiers. TCRdb fed the PCR reads into MiXCR, producing one record per CDR3 protein. The sample lists fewer than 900,000 distinct CDR3 sequences; around 42% were seen once. Whole-study results and caveats: Relative to controls, patients had 5 or 6 TRBV segments at higher frequency, with TRBV5-6, TRBV5-1 and TRBV20-1 among these.

The sample comprised blood. All receptors come from a girl aged 5-17 years with multiple sclerosis.

Turning to this clonotype: Compared with germline, one end of the junction differs, possibly owing to a read error. This chain uses TRBV7-2 with TRBJ2-5; perhaps TRBD2 as D (6 bases). Germline values: CDR1 SGHTA, CDR2 FQGNSA. CDR3 size: 15 residues. The CDR3 sequence: CASSLGSSDGEAQYF. The CDR3 bases are TGTGCCAGCAGCTTAGGTTCTAGCGATGGAGAGGCCCAGTACTTC. Looking up the rest from reference TRBV7-2 and TRBJ2-5 gives the full variable domain: GAGVSQSPSNKVTEKGKDVELRCDPISGHTALYWYRQSLGQGLEFLIYFQGNSAPDKSGLPSDRFSAERTGGSVSTLTIQRTQQEDSAVYLCASSLGSSDGEAQYFGPGTRLLVL.

This clonotype was recorded a few times. CDR3 residues: CASSSGTNLYEQYF. CDR3 sequence (DNA): TGTGCCAGCAGTTCCGGGACTAACCTTTACGAGCAGTACTTC. The V gene is TRBV6-5, the J gene TRBJ2-7, with 7 bases identical to TRBD2. This CDR3 has 14 residues. With V trimmed by 4 bases and J by 4 bases, 7 bases remained unmatched. The germline V gene encodes CDR1 MNHEY and CDR2 SVGAGI.

This chain uses TRBV6-6 with TRBJ1-6; no reliable D call. The CDR3 has 14 residues. V lost 5 bases, J lost 4 bases, and 9 bases lay in between. Germline V gene lookup returns CDR1 MNHNY and CDR2 SVGAGI (reference sequence). The CDR3 spells CASSPDGYNSPLHF. The CDR3 bases are TGTGCCAGCAGTCCGGACGGTTATAATTCACCCCTCCACTTT.

The rearrangement joins TRBV11-2 to TRBJ1-6; 9 positions match TRBD1. Trimming removed 3 bases from V and 5 bases from J; junction bases left unmatched: 8. The CDR3 loop spans 17 amino acids. From germline, CDR1 is SGHAT and CDR2 FQNNGV. The CDR3 sequence is CASSLHPGQGDNSPLHF. The CDR3, as DNA: TGTGCCAGCAGCTTGCACCCGGGACAGGGTGATAATTCACCCCTCCACTTT.

The chain carries TRBV19 and TRBJ2-1, with TRBD2 matching over 13 bases. CDR1 is LNHDA, CDR2 SQIVND, per germline (reference sequence). The CDR3 runs 16 residues. The J segment lost 2 bases and the V segment lost 5 bases, leaving 3 bases of the junction unmatched. CDR3 DNA: TGTGCCAGTAGTCGAGGGACTAGCGGGGCCTACAATGAGCAGTTCTTC. Amino acid sequence: CASSRGTSGAYNEQFF.

This clonotype was recorded at least ten times. The J gene is TRBJ2-5, the V gene TRBV3-1, with 12 bases identical to TRBD2. The DNA end favors TRBJ2-7, so the J call may be wrong. The CDR3 covers 15 residues. The germline V gene encodes CDR1 LGHDT and CDR2 YNNKEL (reference sequence). In nucleotides, the CDR3 is TGTGCCAGCAGCCTCCGACTAGCGGGAGTCTACGAGCAGTACTTC. Encoded protein: CASSLRLAGVYEQYF.

The chain couples TRBV5-1 to TRBJ2-3; 7 bases map to TRBD1. This CDR3 spans 16 amino acids. V trimming: 3 bases; J trimming: 2 bases; junction bases outside the gene matches: 9. CDR1 is SGHRS, CDR2 YFSETQ, per germline. CDR3 nucleotides: TGCGCCAGCAGCTGGCCACAGGGGACCGACACAGATACGCAGTATTTT. Amino acids: CASSWPQGTDTDTQYF.

The gene calls are TRBV25-1 and TRBJ1-1; unclear D gene. V lost 6 bases and J 3 bases, leaving 8 bases between the germline ends. The CDR3 covers 12 residues. Looked up from germline, CDR1 is MGHDK and CDR2 is SYGVNS. The CDR3 DNA reads as TGTGCCAGCAGGGATCGGTACACTGAAGCTTTCTTT. Encoded protein: CASRDRYTEAFF.

The chain has TRBV6-1 and TRBJ2-3; possibly TRBD1 for D (6 bases). Trimming pared 7 bases from V and 1 base from J, leaving 9 bases between. This CDR3 is 13 amino acids long. Per the germline V gene, CDR1 is MNHNS and CDR2 is SASEGT. CDR3 sequence (DNA): TGTGCCAGCAAGTGGACAGGCACAGATACGCAGTATTTT. This gives the protein CASKWTGTDTQYF.

This sequence joins TRBV20-1 and TRBJ2-7; 8 bases agree with TRBD2. Germline loops: CDR1 DFQATT, CDR2 SNEGSKA (reference sequence). The V segment lost 4 bases and the J segment 2 bases; nucleotides outside the gene matches: 10. CDR3 length: 15 amino acids. The CDR3, as DNA: TGCAGTGCTACTTCGGCGGGAGGCCCAACCTACGAGCAGTACTTC. Amino acids: CSATSAGGPTYEQYF.

The chain is built from TRBV20-1 and TRBJ2-7, with D possibly matching TRBD2 (5 bases). This CDR3 spans 15 amino acids. The germline gives CDR1 DFQATT, CDR2 SNEGSKA (reference sequence). V lost 3 bases and J 7 bases, leaving 22 bases between the germline ends. CDR3 residues: CSASDRPSLSGEQYF. CDR3 DNA sequence: TGCAGTGCTAGTGATAGGCCCTCCCTGTCGGGGGAGCAGTACTTC.

In DNA form, the CDR3 reads TGTGCCAGCAGCTTAGCCGGCCAGGGGCCCTACGAGCAGTACTTC. Translating it yields CASSLAGQGPYEQYF. This chain links TRBV7-9 with TRBJ2-7; D is perhaps TRBD1 (6 bases). The CDR3 runs to 15 residues. V shed 0 bases and J shed 2 bases, with 11 bases lying between them. Looked up from germline, CDR1 is SEHNR and CDR2 is FQNEAQ (reference sequence).

The V and J genes are TRBV7-2 and TRBJ2-3; 9 bases line up with TRBD2. The CDR3 contains 15 residues. The V and J ends lost 5 bases and 4 bases, in that order; junction bases with no gene match: 7. Germline CDR1 and CDR2: SGHTA and FQGNSA. CDR3 nucleotides: TGTGCCAGCAGCCGCATAGCGGGAGTTTCAGATACGCAGTATTTT. Amino acid sequence: CASSRIAGVSDTQYF.

The chain links TRBV9 to TRBJ2-2; no definite D call. Per germline, CDR1 SGDLS and CDR2 YYNGEE. The CDR3 runs 14 residues. V was trimmed by 0 bases and J by 4 bases, leaving 7 bases between them. In nucleotides, the CDR3 is TGTGCCAGCAGCGTAGCGGGTACCACCGGGGAGCTGTTTTTT. Encoded protein: CASSVAGTTGELFF.

The gene calls are TRBV4-1 and TRBJ2-5, with 11 bases matching TRBD2. Germline V gives CDR1 MGHRA, CDR2 YSYEKL. The length of the CDR3 is 16 residues. The ends lost 5 bases at V and 1 base at J; junction bases unmatched: 6. The CDR3 DNA is TGCGCCAGCAGCTTCACCGGGACTAGCGGCCAAGAGACCCAGTACTTC. Amino acid sequence: CASSFTGTSGQETQYF.

The V gene is TRBV12-3 or TRBV12-4, the J gene TRBJ2-1; TRBD2 matches 9 bases. The CDR3 is 16 amino acids. Losses at the gene ends were 1 base for V and 3 bases for J; bases not matched to a gene: 4. CDR3 protein: CASSLVLAGSYNEQFF. As DNA, the CDR3 is TGTGCCAGCAGTTTAGTCCTAGCGGGAAGCTACAATGAGCAGTTCTTC.

V is TRBV28 and J is TRBJ1-2; 9 bases agree with TRBD1. Germline loops: CDR1 MDHEN, CDR2 SYDVKM. Trimming removed 5 bases from V and 0 bases from J; junction bases left unmatched: 16. This CDR3 is built from 19 residues. CDR3 protein: CASSPEQGAMNQTNYGYTF. The CDR3 coding sequence is TGTGCCAGCAGTCCCGAACAGGGGGCCATGAATCAGACTAACTATGGCTACACCTTC.

The sample holds a few counts of this clonotype. The gene calls are TRBV28 and TRBJ2-7, with a tentative D call TRBD1 (6 bases). Trimming pared 3 bases from V and 2 bases from J, leaving 14 bases between. Germline loops: CDR1 MDHEN, CDR2 SYDVKM. The CDR3 has 15 residues. Written as DNA, the CDR3 is TGTGCCAGCAGTTTCCCCTTACAGGGAGCCTACGAGCAGTACTTC. Amino acid sequence: CASSFPLQGAYEQYF.

V gene TRBV20-1 combines with J gene TRBJ2-5, with D possibly being TRBD1 (6 bases). Germline CDR1 and CDR2: DFQATT and SNEGSKA (reference sequence). V shed 1 base and J shed 1 base, with 7 bases lying between them. CDR3 length equals 13 residues. The CDR3 bases are TGCAGTGCTAGAGGCAGGGGCCAAGAGACCCAGTACTTC. Translated, it gives CSARGRGQETQYF.

The V call is TRBV7-2, the J call TRBJ1-2, with D perhaps TRBD1 (6 bases). The CDR3 loop spans 13 amino acids. Trimming took off 3 bases at V and 6 bases at J, with 11 bases between the two ends. Germline assignment: CDR1 SGHTA and CDR2 FQGNSA. The CDR3 reads CASSFAHRDGYTF. CDR3 nucleotide sequence: TGTGCCAGCAGCTTTGCCCACAGGGATGGCTACACCTTC.